This entry features one T cell receptor beta chain sequence. Its cognate antigen has yet to be identified. No per-base quality is available; no much larger clone lies one base away. The source of the sample is a study of control samples from healthy donors and cancer patients (dated by TCRdb to between 2020 and 2021). Inclusive of the bounding cysteine and phenylalanine, the CDR3 is 14 residues long. Here the CDR3 DNA is all that survives: 42 bases in frame from base 1. CDR1 and CDR2 are drawn from the germline V gene (reference sequence): SEHNR, FQNEAQ. A distance of 9 bases separates the germline ends of V and J, which lose 5 bases and 1 base respectively. Library generation was performed with the immunoSEQ multiplex PCR assay. This immuneACCESS table, as held by TCRdb, lists in-frame sequences with V and J called but not all clones. Of the missing ones, under half trace to an unresolved V gene in checked studies; the others have no known cause. A total of about 75,000 clones appear in this sample, 75% to 90% of them only once. The leading ten clones occupy more than 12% of the sample.

The sequencing sample was made of blood. This clonotype was sampled from a man in his fifties in good health. The chain uses TRBV7-9 and TRBJ1-5, with no reliable assignment of the D segment. The base sequence is TGTGCCAGCAGCCCTGCGGGCAGCAATCAGCCCCAGCATTTT. Its translation reads: CASSPAGSNQPQHF.